This T cell receptor beta chain was obtained from a study of T cells in Graves' hyperthyroidism and ophthalmopathy. Study results and caveats: A model of 13 V-J features distinguished ophthalmopathy from stable hyperthyroidism. Blood shared most expanded thyroid clonotypes above 0.001.

The length of the CDR3 is 16 residues. The trim removed 3 bases at V and 1 base at J, leaving 7 bases unmatched. Germline V gene sequence: CDR1 MGHRA, CDR2 YSYEKL. About this clonotype itself: The antigen remains unidentified.

Researchers amplified the TCR beta CDR3 regions from RNA transcripts. Primed by the HTBI set, a first-round RT-PCR was run on the TCR CDR3. TCRdb reanalysed the multiplex PCR reads using MiXCR and keeps one entry per CDR3 protein. The table has 500,000 to 650,000 distinct CDR3 sequences, around 20% seen once. This clonotype was sampled from a man aged 35-49 years with Graves' ophthalmopathy. The gene calls are TRBV4-1 and TRBJ1-1; 8 nucleotides agree with TRBD1. Sequencing was carried out using blood. The CDR3 loop is CASSHPTDRENTEAFF. The CDR3 nucleotides are TGCGCCAGCAGCCATCCTACGGACAGGGAGAACACTGAAGCTTTCTTT.